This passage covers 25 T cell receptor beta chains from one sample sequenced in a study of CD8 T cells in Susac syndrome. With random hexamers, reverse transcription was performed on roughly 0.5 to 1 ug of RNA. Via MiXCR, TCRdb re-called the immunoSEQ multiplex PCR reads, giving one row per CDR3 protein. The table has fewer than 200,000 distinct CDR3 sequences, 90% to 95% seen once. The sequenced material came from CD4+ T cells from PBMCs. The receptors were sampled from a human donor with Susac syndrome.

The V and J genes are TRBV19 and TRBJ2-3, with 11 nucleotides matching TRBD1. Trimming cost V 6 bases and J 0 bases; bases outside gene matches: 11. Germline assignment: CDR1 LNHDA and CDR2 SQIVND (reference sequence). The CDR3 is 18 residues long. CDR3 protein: CASSPGTGGDTSTDTQYF. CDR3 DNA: TGTGCCAGTAGCCCCGGGACAGGGGGTGATACTAGCACAGATACGCAGTATTTT.

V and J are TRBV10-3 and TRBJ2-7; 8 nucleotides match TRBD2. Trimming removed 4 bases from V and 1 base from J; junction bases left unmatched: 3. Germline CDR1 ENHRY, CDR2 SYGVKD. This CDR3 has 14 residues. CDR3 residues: CAISGTSRSYEQYF. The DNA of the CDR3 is TGTGCCATCAGTGGGACTAGCCGATCCTACGAGCAGTACTTC.

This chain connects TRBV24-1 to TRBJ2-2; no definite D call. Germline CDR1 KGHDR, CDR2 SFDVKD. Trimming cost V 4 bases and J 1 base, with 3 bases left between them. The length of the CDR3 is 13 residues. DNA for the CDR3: TGTGCCACCAGTGAGGAGAACACCGGGGAGCTGTTTTTT. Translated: CATSEENTGELFF.

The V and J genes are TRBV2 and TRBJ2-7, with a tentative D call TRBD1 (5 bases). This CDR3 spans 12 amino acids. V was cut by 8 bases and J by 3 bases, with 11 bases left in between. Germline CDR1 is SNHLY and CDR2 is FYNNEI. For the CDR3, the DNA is TGTGCCAGCTGCCACAGGAGCTACGAGCAGTACTTC. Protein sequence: CASCHRSYEQYF.

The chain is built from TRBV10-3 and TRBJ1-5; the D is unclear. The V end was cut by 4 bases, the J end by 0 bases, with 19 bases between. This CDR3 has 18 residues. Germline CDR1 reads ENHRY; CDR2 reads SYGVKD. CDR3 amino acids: CAISATLYQEDSNQPQHF. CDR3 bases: TGTGCCATCAGTGCAACCTTATACCAGGAAGATAGCAATCAGCCCCAGCATTTT.

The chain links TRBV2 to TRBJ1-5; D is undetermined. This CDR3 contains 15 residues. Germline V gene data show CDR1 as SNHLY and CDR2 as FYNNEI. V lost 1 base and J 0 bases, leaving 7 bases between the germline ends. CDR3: CASSEGRYSNQPQHF. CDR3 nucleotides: TGTGCCAGCAGTGAAGGTCGATATAGCAATCAGCCCCAGCATTTT.

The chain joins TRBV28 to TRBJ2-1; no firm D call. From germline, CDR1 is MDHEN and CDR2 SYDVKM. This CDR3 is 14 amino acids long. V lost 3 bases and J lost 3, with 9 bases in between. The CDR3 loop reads CASSFEQNYNEQFF. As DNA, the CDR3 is TGTGCCAGCAGTTTTGAACAGAACTACAATGAGCAGTTCTTC.

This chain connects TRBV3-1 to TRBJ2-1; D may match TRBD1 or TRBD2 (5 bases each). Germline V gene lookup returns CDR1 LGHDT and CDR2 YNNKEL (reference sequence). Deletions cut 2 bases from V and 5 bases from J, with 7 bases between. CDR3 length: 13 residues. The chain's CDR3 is CASSQRGDNEQFF. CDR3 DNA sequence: TGTGCCAGCAGCCAAAGGGGAGACAATGAGCAGTTCTTC.

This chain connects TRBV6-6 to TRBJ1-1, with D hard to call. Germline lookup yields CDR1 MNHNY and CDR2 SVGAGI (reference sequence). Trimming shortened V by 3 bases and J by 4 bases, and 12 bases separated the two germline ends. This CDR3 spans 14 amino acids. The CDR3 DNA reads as TGTGCCAGCAGTTATCGGGAAAGTTCCACTGAAGCTTTCTTT. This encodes CASSYRESSTEAFF.

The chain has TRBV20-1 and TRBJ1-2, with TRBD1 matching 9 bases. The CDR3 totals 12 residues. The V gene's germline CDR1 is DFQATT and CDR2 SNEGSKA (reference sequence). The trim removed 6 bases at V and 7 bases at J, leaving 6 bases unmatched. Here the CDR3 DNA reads TGCAGTGCCTCCGGGACAGGGAGTGGCTACACCTTC. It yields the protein CSASGTGSGYTF.

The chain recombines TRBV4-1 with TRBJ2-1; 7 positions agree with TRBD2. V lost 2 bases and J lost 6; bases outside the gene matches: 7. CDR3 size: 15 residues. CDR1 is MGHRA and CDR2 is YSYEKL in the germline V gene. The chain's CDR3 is CASSQIGIAGNEQFF. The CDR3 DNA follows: TGCGCCAGCAGCCAAATCGGAATAGCGGGCAATGAGCAGTTCTTC.

Here the CDR3 reads CASSLDGRAYQETQYF. The CDR3, as DNA: TGCGCCAGCAGCTTGGACGGCAGGGCGTACCAAGAGACCCAGTACTTC. This chain connects TRBV5-1 to TRBJ2-5; the D gene is possibly TRBD1 (5 bases). Germline V gene lookup returns CDR1 SGHRS and CDR2 YFSETQ. Trimming left V 0 bases short and J 0 bases short, with 12 bases between. This CDR3 spans 16 amino acids. The full variable domain, its missing parts supplied by reference TRBV5-1 and TRBJ2-5, is KAGVTQTPRYLIKTRGQQVTLSCSPISGHRSVSWYQQTPGQGLQFLFEYFSETQRNKGNFPGRFSGRQFSNSRSEMNVSTLELGDSALYLCASSLDGRAYQETQYFGPGTRLLVL.

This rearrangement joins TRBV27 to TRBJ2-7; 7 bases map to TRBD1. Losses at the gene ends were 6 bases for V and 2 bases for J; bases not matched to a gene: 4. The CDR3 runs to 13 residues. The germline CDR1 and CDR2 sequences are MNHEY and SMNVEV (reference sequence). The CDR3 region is CASRSGGAYEQYF. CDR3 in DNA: TGTGCCAGCAGATCAGGGGGTGCCTACGAGCAGTACTTC.

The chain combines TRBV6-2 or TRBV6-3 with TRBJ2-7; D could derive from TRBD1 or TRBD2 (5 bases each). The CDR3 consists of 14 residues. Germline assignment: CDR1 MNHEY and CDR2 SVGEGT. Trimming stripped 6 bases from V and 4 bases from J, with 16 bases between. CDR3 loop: CASRETGTLYEQYF. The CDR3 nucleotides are TGTGCCAGCAGGGAAACCGGGACCCTGTACGAGCAGTACTTC.

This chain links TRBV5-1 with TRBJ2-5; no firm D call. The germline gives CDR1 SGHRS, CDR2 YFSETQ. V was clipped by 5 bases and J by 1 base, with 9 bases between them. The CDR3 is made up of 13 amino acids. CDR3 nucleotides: TGCGCCAGCAGAATTCCGCCCCAAGAGACCCAGTACTTC. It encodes CASRIPPQETQYF.

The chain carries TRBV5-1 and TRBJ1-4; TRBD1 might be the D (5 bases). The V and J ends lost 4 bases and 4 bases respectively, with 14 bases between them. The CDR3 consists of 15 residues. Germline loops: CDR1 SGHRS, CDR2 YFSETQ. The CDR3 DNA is TGCGCCAGCAGCATCCTCGGGACGGTTAATGAAAAACTGTTTTTT. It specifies CASSILGTVNEKLFF.

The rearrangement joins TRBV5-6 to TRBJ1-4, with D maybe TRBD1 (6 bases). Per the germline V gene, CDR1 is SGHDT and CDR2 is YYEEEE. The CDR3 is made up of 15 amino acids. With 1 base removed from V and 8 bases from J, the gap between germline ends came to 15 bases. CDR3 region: CASSLKGTWVEKLFF. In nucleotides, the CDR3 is TGTGCCAGCAGCTTGAAAGGGACATGGGTGGAAAAACTGTTTTTT.

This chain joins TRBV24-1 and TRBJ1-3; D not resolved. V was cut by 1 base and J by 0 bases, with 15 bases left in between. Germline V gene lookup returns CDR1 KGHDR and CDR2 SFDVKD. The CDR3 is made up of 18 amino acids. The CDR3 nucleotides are TGTGCCACCAGTGATTTTCCAGTCTCTCACATCTCTGGAAACACCATATATTTT. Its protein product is CATSDFPVSHISGNTIYF.

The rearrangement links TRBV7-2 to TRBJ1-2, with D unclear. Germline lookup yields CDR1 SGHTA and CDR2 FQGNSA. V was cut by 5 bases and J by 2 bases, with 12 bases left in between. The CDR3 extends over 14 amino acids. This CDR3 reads CASSPHPSNYGYTF. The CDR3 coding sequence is TGTGCCAGCAGCCCTCACCCCAGCAACTATGGCTACACCTTC.

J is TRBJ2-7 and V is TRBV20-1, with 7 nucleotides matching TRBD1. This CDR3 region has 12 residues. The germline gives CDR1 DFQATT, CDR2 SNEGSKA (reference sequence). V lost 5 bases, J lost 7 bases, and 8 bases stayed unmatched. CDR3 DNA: TGCAGTGCTCCCCGACAGGGTCGGGAGCAGTACTTC. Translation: CSAPRQGREQYF.

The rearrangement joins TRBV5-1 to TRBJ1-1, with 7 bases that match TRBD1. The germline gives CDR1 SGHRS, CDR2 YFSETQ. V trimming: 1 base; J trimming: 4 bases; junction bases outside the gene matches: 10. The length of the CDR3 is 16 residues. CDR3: CASSLRPQGDGTEAFF. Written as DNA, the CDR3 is TGCGCCAGCAGCTTGAGGCCCCAGGGGGATGGCACTGAAGCTTTCTTT.

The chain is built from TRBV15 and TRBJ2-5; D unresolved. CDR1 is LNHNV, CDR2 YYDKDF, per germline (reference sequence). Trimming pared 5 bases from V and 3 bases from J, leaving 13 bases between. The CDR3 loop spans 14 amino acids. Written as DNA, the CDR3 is TGTGCCACCAGCGTGAACGGACCTAAAGAGACCCAGTACTTC. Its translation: CATSVNGPKETQYF.

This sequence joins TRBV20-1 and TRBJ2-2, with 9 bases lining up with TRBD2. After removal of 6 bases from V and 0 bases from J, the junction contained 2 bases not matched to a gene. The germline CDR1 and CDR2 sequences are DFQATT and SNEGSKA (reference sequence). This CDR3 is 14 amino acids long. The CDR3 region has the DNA TGCAGTGCCATAGCGGGAGCGAACACCGGGGAGCTGTTTTTT. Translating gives CSAIAGANTGELFF.

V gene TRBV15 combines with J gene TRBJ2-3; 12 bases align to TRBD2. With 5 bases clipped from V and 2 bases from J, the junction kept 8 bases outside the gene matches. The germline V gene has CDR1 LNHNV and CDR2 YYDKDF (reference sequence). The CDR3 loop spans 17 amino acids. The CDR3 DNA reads TGTGCCACCAGCCATCGGACTAGCGGGGCTCTCACAGATACGCAGTATTTT. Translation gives CATSHRTSGALTDTQYF.

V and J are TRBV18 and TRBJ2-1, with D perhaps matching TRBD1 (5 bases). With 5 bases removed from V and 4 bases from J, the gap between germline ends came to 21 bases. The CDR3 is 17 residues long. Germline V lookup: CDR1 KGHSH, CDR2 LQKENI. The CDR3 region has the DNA TGTGCCAGCTCATCGACAATTACAGGAGTAAGTTACAATGAGCAGTTCTTC. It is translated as CASSSTITGVSYNEQFF.